This TCR beta chain appears in the sequencing data of a study of post-analysis software for immune sequencing data. Study-wide background: Clinical courses comprised relapsing-remitting, secondary progressive and progressive-relapsing multiple sclerosis.

As for this clonotype: The target antigen is unknown.

The study, taken as a whole, reports: F measure showed strong co-clustering of same-batch samples. For normalized Chao1 diversity, multiple sclerosis patients scored significantly lower than controls did. Patients had higher frequencies than controls of five or six TRBV segments, including TRBV5-6, TRBV5-1 and TRBV20-1.

The ends were cut back, 4 bases at V and 9 bases at J, with 10 bases in the middle. Germline assignment: CDR1 DFQATT and CDR2 SNEGSKA (reference sequence). This CDR3 has 11 residues. cDNA libraries for TCR beta contained unique molecular identifiers. A few hundred thousand cDNA molecules were obtained from roughly 0.93 to 9.6 million T cells. TCRdb re-analysed the PCR reads in MiXCR, keeping a single row per CDR3 protein. This sample has about 770,000 distinct CDR3 sequences, with roughly 50% found just once. The chain is built from TRBV20-1 and TRBJ2-1; the D gene is possibly TRBD2 (5 bases). Sequencing was performed on blood. The source is a girl aged 10 to 17 with multiple sclerosis. The CDR3 nucleotides are TGCAGTGCTAATGCAGGAGGTGAGCAGTTCTTC. It encodes CSANAGGEQFF.